A selection of T cell receptor beta chains follows, all from one sample in a study of T cells in Graves' hyperthyroidism and ophthalmopathy. TCRdb reprocessed the multiplex PCR reads with MiXCR, giving one entry per CDR3 protein. The sample records about 840,000 distinct CDR3 sequences, more than 30% being singletons. The specimen was blood. The receptors stem from a man aged 18 to 29 with Graves' hyperthyroidism. CDR3s include the opening cysteine and the closing phenylalanine or tryptophan. A D gene is named only where the DNA matches it firmly. Size tells how often a clone was seen (once, few, many) or the class of an expanded clone, and some rows leave it out.

cdr3_aa: CASSNDREQYF; cdr3_nt: TGTGCCAGCAGCAACGACAGGGAGCAGTACTTC; v_call: TRBV5-4; cdr3_length: 11; j_call: TRBJ2-7; clone_size: many; d_call: -
cdr3_aa: CSARGWGAGEKLFF; cdr3_nt: TGCAGTGCTAGAGGGTGGGGAGCGGGCGAAAAACTGTTTTTT; v_call: TRBV20-1; cdr3_length: 14; j_call: TRBJ1-4; clone_size: few; d_call: -
cdr3_aa: CASSLEPGGTEAFF; cdr3_nt: TGCGCCAGCAGCTTGGAACCGGGGGGCACTGAAGCTTTCTTT; v_call: TRBV5-1; cdr3_length: 14; j_call: TRBJ1-1; clone_size: few; d_call: -
cdr3_aa: CASSSITGGENTEAFF; cdr3_nt: TGTGCCAGCAGCTCCATTACAGGGGGCGAGAACACTGAAGCTTTCTTT; v_call: TRBV7-2; cdr3_length: 16; j_call: TRBJ1-1; clone_size: -; d_call: TRBD1
cdr3_aa: CAARTGSGNTIYF; cdr3_nt: TGTGCGGCGAGGACCGGGTCTGGAAACACCATATATTTT; v_call: TRBV25-1; cdr3_length: 13; j_call: TRBJ1-3; clone_size: -; d_call: -
cdr3_aa: CASSLQGARRTEAFF; cdr3_nt: TGTGCCAGCAGCTTACAGGGGGCGAGGCGCACTGAAGCTTTCTTT; v_call: TRBV7-9; cdr3_length: 15; j_call: TRBJ1-1; clone_size: -; d_call: TRBD1
cdr3_aa: CASSEEGGMDYGYTF; cdr3_nt: TGTGCCAGCAGCGAGGAAGGGGGAATGGATTATGGCTACACCTTC; v_call: TRBV2; cdr3_length: 15; j_call: TRBJ1-2; clone_size: -; d_call: -
cdr3_aa: CASSYGTGGRETQYF; cdr3_nt: TGTGCCAGCAGTTACGGGACAGGGGGCCGAGAGACCCAGTACTTC; v_call: TRBV6-5; cdr3_length: 15; j_call: TRBJ2-5; clone_size: few; d_call: TRBD1
cdr3_aa: CASSTPPIIEQYF; cdr3_nt: TGTGCCAGTAGTACCCCCCCCATTATTGAGCAGTACTTC; v_call: TRBV19; cdr3_length: 13; j_call: TRBJ2-7; clone_size: -; d_call: -
cdr3_aa: CASSYWTSGGDEQYF; cdr3_nt: TGTGCCAGCAGTTATTGGACTAGCGGGGGTGACGAGCAGTACTTC; v_call: TRBV12-3/TRBV12-4; cdr3_length: 15; j_call: TRBJ2-7; clone_size: -; d_call: TRBD2
cdr3_aa: CASSSPTDRVRGELFF; cdr3_nt: TGTGCCAGCAGTTCTCCTACAGACAGGGTCAGGGGGGAGCTGTTTTTT; v_call: TRBV12-3/TRBV12-4; cdr3_length: 16; j_call: TRBJ2-2; clone_size: few; d_call: TRBD1
cdr3_aa: CASGRSSGNTF; cdr3_nt: TGTGCCAGCGGCAGGAGCTCTGGAAACACCTTC; v_call: TRBV9; cdr3_length: 11; j_call: TRBJ1-2; clone_size: -; d_call: -
cdr3_aa: CASSASGTVNEKLFF; cdr3_nt: TGTGCTAGTAGCGCCTCCGGGACGGTAAATGAAAAACTGTTTTTT; v_call: TRBV12-3/TRBV12-4; cdr3_length: 15; j_call: TRBJ1-4; clone_size: -; d_call: -
cdr3_aa: CASSFEAGGPRTGELFF; cdr3_nt: TGTGCCAGCAGTTTTGAAGCGGGGGGGCCGCGCACCGGGGAGCTGTTTTTT; v_call: TRBV12-3/TRBV12-4; cdr3_length: 17; j_call: TRBJ2-2; clone_size: -; d_call: TRBD2